Listed below are T cell receptor beta chains from one sample, sequenced in a study of beta chain features in type 1 diabetes. The table came from immunoSEQ multiplex PCR; TCRdb's copy has only in-frame clones and leaves some out. The sample shows around 100,000 clones, approximately 30% of them seen only once. Sequenced input: central memory CD4+ T cells from blood. Receptor source: a woman aged 18 to 35 with type 1 diabetes. The CDR3 runs from the conserved cysteine through the conserved F or W. Clone size is not always given. Where it is, it says once, few, many or a class for expanded clones.

v_gene,abundance,j_gene,CDR3aa
TRBV2,few,TRBJ2-2,CASSRDRGHLGELFF
TRBV6-5,-,TRBJ2-7,CASSYSSLAGYEQYF
TRBV13,few,TRBJ1-1,CASRGDRGTEAFF
TRBV29-1,-,TRBJ2-3,CSVTQRLAGGGTDTQYF
TRBV6-5,few,TRBJ2-5,CASAGDEETQYF
TRBV12-5,-,TRBJ2-5,CASGPTGGERWETQYF
TRBV10-3,few,TRBJ1-1,CAISVGGDTEAFF
TRBV5-4,-,TRBJ1-1,CASSLGGYKPEAFF
TRBV7-2,-,TRBJ2-3,CASSLSIGGGDTQYF
TRBV30,-,TRBJ1-2,CAWGGVAGYTF
TRBV5-8,few,TRBJ2-4,CASSLEGIAKNIQYF
TRBV30,few,TRBJ1-3,CASTDGSGNTIYF
TRBV28,few,TRBJ2-1,CASILAGGTQFF
TRBV5-4,once,TRBJ1-5,CASSSDRGGNQPQHF
TRBV10-2,-,TRBJ1-1,CASRLTGGGTEAFF
TRBV7-3,many,TRBJ2-1,CASSLAGGYNEQFF
TRBV30,-,TRBJ1-3,CAWSGGQSSGNTIYF
TRBV18,-,TRBJ2-1,CASSPQRAGRGSYNEQFF
TRBV4-2,few,TRBJ2-4,CASSQDWRQRSAKNIQYF
TRBV5-4,-,TRBJ2-3,CASSYRLAGGPTDTQYF
TRBV27,-,TRBJ1-3,CASSPWALGPVKGGNTIYF
TRBV30,few,TRBJ2-1,CAWSEEDEQFF
TRBV30,-,TRBJ2-1,CAWTRGGEQFF
TRBV5-1,-,TRBJ2-1,CASSLVGQSYNEQFF
TRBV25-1,-,TRBJ2-5,CASSDQPSDSQETQYF
TRBV11-3,few,TRBJ2-2,CASSFWAGNGELFF
TRBV5-4,-,TRBJ2-1,CASSSSGTSRYEQFF
TRBV7-2,-,TRBJ2-2,CASSPSLREVGGELFF
TRBV27,few,TRBJ1-1,CASSTGGLGTEAFF
TRBV29-1,few,TRBJ2-1,CSVKGLAGVNEQFF